The entry that follows covers one T cell receptor beta chain sequence. Deletions cut 3 bases from V and 7 bases from J, with 18 bases between. CDR3 length: 15 residues. Germline V lookup: CDR1 MDHEN, CDR2 SYDVKM. This sample was taken from a study of T cell clones after liver transplantation. Looking at the study overall: TCRbeta sequencing after a pre-transplant mixed lymphocyte reaction identified graft-donor-reactive clones, later tracked in post-transplant blood. Third-party-reactive TCRbeta sequences from pre-transplant mixed lymphocyte reactions served as antigen-independent comparators. Apart from a few HCV-positive recipients, transplants were for non-autoimmune, non-viral reasons. Until 12-24 months post-transplant, subjects got standard immunosuppression and no induction.

Sequenced by immunoSEQ multiplex PCR; TCRdb stores in-frame clones only, minus some. The sample has 20,000 to 30,000 clones, approximately 71% seen once. This TCR derives from a human donor who received a liver transplant. The sample consisted of CD4+ T cells from blood, taken before liver transplant. The chain is built from TRBV28 and TRBJ1-1; D not certain. In DNA form, the CDR3 reads TGTGCCAGCAGTTTGGGAGGGAGCGGGGTGAGTGAAGCTTTCTTT. Protein: CASSLGGSGVSEAFF.